A single sample is the source of the 28 T cell receptor beta chains below, sequenced in a study of control samples from healthy donors and cancer patients. Clones were read by immunoSEQ multiplex PCR, and TCRdb kept only the in-frame ones, dropping some. The table lists tens of thousands of clones, over 85% of them singletons. The sequencing input was PBMCs. These receptors all come from a woman aged 45-65 years with head and neck cancer.

The rearrangement links TRBV2 to TRBJ2-3, with 8 bases fitting TRBD1. The CDR3 is 15 residues long. Germline-derived CDR1 and CDR2 are SNHLY and FYNNEI. V lost 6 bases, J lost 4 bases, and 9 bases stayed unmatched. CDR3 loop: CASSNAGQGADTQYF. CDR3 coding DNA: TGTGCCAGCAGCAACGCCGGACAGGGTGCAGATACGCAGTATTTT.

This chain uses TRBV27 with TRBJ2-3; D is unresolved. From germline, CDR1 is MNHEY and CDR2 SMNVEV (reference sequence). The ends were cut back, 1 base at V and 5 bases at J, with 10 bases in the middle. The CDR3 has 14 amino acids. In DNA form, the CDR3 reads TGTGCCAGCAGTTTATATATTGGCGTAGATACGCAGTATTTT. This codes for CASSLYIGVDTQYF.

This clone was seen once. Other DNA sequences within the sample encode an identical CDR3. The chain has TRBV12-3 or TRBV12-4 and TRBJ1-2, with D uncertain. V lost 2 bases and J 1 base, leaving 5 bases between the germline ends. The CDR3 loop spans 13 amino acids. CDR3 DNA sequence: TGTGCCAGCAGTTTACCGAGTAACTATGGCTACACCTTC. The encoded protein is CASSLPSNYGYTF.

This chain links TRBV19 with TRBJ2-3; perhaps TRBD2 as D (7 bases). The CDR3 covers 13 residues. Trimming took 4 bases from V and 7 from J, leaving 12 bases between them. The germline V gene encodes CDR1 LNHDA and CDR2 SQIVND (reference sequence). CDR3 sequence: CASSKGGGHTQYF. The DNA for the CDR3 is TGTGCCAGTAGTAAGGGGGGGGGCCATACGCAGTATTTT.

The rearrangement joins TRBV18 to TRBJ2-7; D possibly matches TRBD1 or TRBD2 (5 bases each). CDR3 length equals 16 residues. With 4 bases removed from V and 6 bases from J, the gap between germline ends came to 22 bases. Germline assignment: CDR1 KGHSH and CDR2 LQKENI. The CDR3 DNA follows: TGTGCCAGCTCACGTGGGTCGGGACGGATCCTTAGCGAGCAGTACTTC. It codes for CASSRGSGRILSEQYF. The full variable domain, completed using reference TRBV18 and TRBJ2-7, is NAGVMQNPRHLVRRRGQEARLRCSPMKGHSHVYWYRQLPEEGLKFMVYLQKENIIDESGMPKERFSAEFPKEGPSILRIQQVVRGDSAAYFCASSRGSGRILSEQYFGPGTRLTVT.

This chain's CDR3 is CASSLRVSSGANVLTF. CDR3 bases: TGTGCCAGCAGCTTAAGAGTTAGCTCTGGGGCCAACGTCCTGACTTTC. This chain links TRBV7-2 with TRBJ2-6; unclear D gene. The V end was cut by 2 bases, the J end by 0 bases, with 8 bases between. The CDR3 runs to 16 residues. Germline values: CDR1 SGHTA, CDR2 FQGNSA.

The chain combines TRBV5-6 with TRBJ1-2; D might be TRBD1 (6 bases). Per germline, CDR1 SGHDT and CDR2 YYEEEE. The CDR3 totals 15 residues. Deletions cut 2 bases from V and 4 bases from J, with 15 bases between. The CDR3 sequence is CASSFLQGSGYGYTF. CDR3 DNA: TGTGCCAGCAGCTTTCTACAGGGAAGTGGCTATGGCTACACCTTC.

The chain joins TRBV14 to TRBJ2-7; TRBD1 matches at 8 bases. Losses at the gene ends were 4 bases for V and 4 bases for J; bases not matched to a gene: 6. Germline V gene sequence: CDR1 SGHDN, CDR2 FVKESK. The CDR3 totals 14 residues. CDR3 sequence: CASSPDRGFYEQYF. The CDR3 nucleotides are TGTGCCAGCAGCCCAGACAGGGGCTTTTACGAGCAGTACTTC.

The chain joins TRBV12-3 or TRBV12-4 to TRBJ1-6, with D maybe TRBD1 (5 bases). Trimming took 5 bases from V and 14 from J, leaving 10 bases between them. CDR3 size: 11 residues. CDR3 sequence (DNA): TGTGCCAGCAGTGCGGGACGGGCCCTCCACTTT. Residues: CASSAGRALHF.

The V call is TRBV10-3, the J call TRBJ2-3, with TRBD2 identical over 8 bases. V lost 5 bases and J lost 4; bases outside the gene matches: 5. CDR1 and CDR2 from the germline V gene are ENHRY and SYGVKD. The CDR3 has 14 amino acids. DNA for the CDR3: TGTGCCATCAGTCAAGCGGGGGAGGCAGATACGCAGTATTTT. Protein: CAISQAGEADTQYF.

The chain carries TRBV7-3 and TRBJ2-1; 12 nucleotides align to TRBD2. In germline, CDR1 is SGHTA, CDR2 FQGTGA. After removal of 4 bases from V and 7 bases from J, the junction contained 5 bases not matched to a gene. CDR3 length equals 15 residues. DNA for the CDR3: TGTGCCAGCAGCTCGCTAGCGGGAGGGCCTAATGAGCAGTTCTTC. Translation: CASSSLAGGPNEQFF. The variable domain in full, completed from reference TRBV7-3 and TRBJ2-1, reads GAGVSQTPSNKVTEKGKYVELRCDPISGHTALYWYRQSLGQGPEFLIYFQGTGAADDSGLPNDRFFAVRPEGSVSTLKIQRTERGDSAVYLCASSSLAGGPNEQFFGPGTRLTVL.

The V call is TRBV5-1, the J call TRBJ2-5; TRBD2 agrees at 14 bases. The CDR3 runs to 17 residues. Germline CDR1 reads SGHRS; CDR2 reads YFSETQ. The J segment lost 6 bases and the V segment lost 7 bases, leaving 14 bases of the junction unmatched. CDR3 DNA: TGCGCCAGCCGGACTAGACTAGCGGGAGGGCCGAGTCAGACCCAGTACTTC. The encoded protein is CASRTRLAGGPSQTQYF.

This clone was detected only once. The chain links TRBV12-3 or TRBV12-4 to TRBJ1-2, with 9 bases lining up with TRBD1. The length of the CDR3 is 13 residues. Trimming removed 5 bases from V and 6 bases from J; junction bases left unmatched: 4. CDR3 nucleotide sequence: TGTGCCAGCAGTCGGACAGGGGTAGATGGCTACACCTTC. It yields the protein CASSRTGVDGYTF.

The V gene is TRBV3-1 (or the pseudogene TRBV3-2), the J gene TRBJ2-7; TRBD2 aligns across 12 bases. The CDR3 extends over 17 amino acids. Germline assignment: CDR1 LGHDT and CDR2 YNNKEL (reference sequence). J was trimmed by 5 bases and V by 1 base; bases with no gene match: 9. The CDR3 here is CASSQGASGRAAHEQYF. In DNA, the CDR3 is TGTGCCAGCAGCCAAGGGGCTAGCGGGAGGGCCGCTCACGAGCAGTACTTC.

The chain combines TRBV5-1 with TRBJ1-1; the D gene is possibly TRBD1 (5 bases). V gave up 3 bases and J gave up 4 bases, with 13 bases separating them. Germline CDR1 and CDR2: SGHRS and YFSETQ. The CDR3 sequence is 14 residues long. The CDR3, as DNA: TGCGCCAGCAGCTCGGGACGGGAGGGCACTGAAGCTTTCTTT. Its protein product is CASSSGREGTEAFF. The whole variable domain, remainder taken from reference TRBV5-1 and TRBJ1-1, is KAGVTQTPRYLIKTRGQQVTLSCSPISGHRSVSWYQQTPGQGLQFLFEYFSETQRNKGNFPGRFSGRQFSNSRSEMNVSTLELGDSALYLCASSSGREGTEAFFGQGTRLTVV.

The chain has TRBV7-2 and TRBJ2-7; 9 nucleotides line up with TRBD1. The V gene end was trimmed by 1 base and the J gene end by 5 bases; junction bases not matched to a gene: 3. Per the germline V gene, CDR1 is SGHTA and CDR2 is FQGNSA. This CDR3 contains 14 residues. Here the CDR3 reads CASSLDRGPHEQYF. Here the CDR3 DNA reads TGTGCCAGCAGCTTAGACAGGGGGCCCCACGAGCAGTACTTC.

The chain uses TRBV7-9 and TRBJ1-1; TRBD1 matches at 7 bases. Per germline, CDR1 SEHNR and CDR2 FQNEAQ (reference sequence). V lost 5 bases to trimming and J lost 1 base; unmatched junction nucleotides: 4. The CDR3 covers 14 residues. The CDR3 is CASSLGQANTEAFF. The CDR3 DNA is TGTGCCAGCAGCCTCGGACAGGCGAACACTGAAGCTTTCTTT.

The V and J genes are TRBV1 and TRBJ2-1; the D segment call TRBD2 is taken from the table without a DNA check. TRBV1 constitutes a pseudogene. The CDR3 is 18 amino acids. In DNA, the CDR3 is TGCACCAGCAGCCAAGATGGGCCTAGCGGGAGAGGATGGAATGAGCAGTTCTTC. Translation gives CTSSQDGPSGRGWNEQFF.

This clone was picked up one time. The CDR3 loop is CSASKGVNTDTQYF. The CDR3 DNA reads as TGCAGTGCTAGTAAAGGGGTCAACACAGATACGCAGTATTTT. The chain employs TRBV20-1 and TRBJ2-3, with TRBD1 as a possible D gene (5 bases). The CDR3 covers 14 residues. Germline V gives CDR1 DFQATT, CDR2 SNEGSKA (reference sequence). V shed 3 bases and J shed 2 bases, with 12 bases lying between them.

The V and J genes are TRBV28 and TRBJ1-1, with D unresolved. Germline CDR1 and CDR2: MDHEN and SYDVKM. The V gene lost 5 bases and the J gene lost 1 base, with 8 bases spanning the gap. The length of the CDR3 is 13 residues. CDR3 sequence reads: CASSPVGNTEAFF. In nucleotides, the CDR3 is TGTGCCAGCAGTCCCGTGGGGAACACTGAAGCTTTCTTT.

V usage is TRBV5-1 and J usage is TRBJ2-3, with 12 bases matching TRBD2. The CDR3 has 16 residues. J was trimmed by 5 bases and V by 0 bases; bases with no gene match: 4. Looked up from germline, CDR1 is SGHRS and CDR2 is YFSETQ. For the CDR3, the DNA is TGCGCCAGCAGCTTGGGACTAGCGGGAGAAGGAGATACGCAGTATTTT. Amino acid sequence: CASSLGLAGEGDTQYF.

The chain joins TRBV6-1 to TRBJ2-5; D not certain. The CDR3 consists of 16 residues. Germline CDR1 MNHNS, CDR2 SASEGT. V lost 1 base, J lost 2 bases, and 14 bases lay in between. The CDR3 DNA follows: TGTGCCAGCAGTGAAGTTAGGGCCTTTTTTCAAGAGACCCAGTACTTC. Encoded protein: CASSEVRAFFQETQYF.

This CDR3 is CASSETQVNTEAFF. CDR3 in DNA: TGTGCCAGCAGTGAAACACAGGTGAACACTGAAGCTTTCTTT. The chain links TRBV25-1 to TRBJ1-1; D may be TRBD1 (5 bases). V shed 2 bases and J shed 0 bases, with 7 bases lying between them. Germline CDR1 reads MGHDK; CDR2 reads SYGVNS. The CDR3 is 14 residues long.

V usage is TRBV18 and J usage is TRBJ2-2, with a tentative D call TRBD1 (5 bases). Deletions cut 2 bases from V and 7 bases from J, with 17 bases between. The germline V gene encodes CDR1 KGHSH and CDR2 LQKENI. The CDR3 extends over 16 amino acids. The CDR3 bases are TGTGCCAGCTCACCAGTGACAAGGTTGCAGGGCGGGGAGCTGTTTTTT. Translating gives CASSPVTRLQGGELFF.

V usage is TRBV12-3 or TRBV12-4 and J usage is TRBJ1-5; D not resolved. Trimming shortened V by 5 bases and J by 7 bases, and 12 bases separated the two germline ends. The length of the CDR3 is 13 residues. CDR3 bases: TGTGCCAGCAGTCCTAACTCGGGACAGCCCCAGCATTTT. Amino acids: CASSPNSGQPQHF.

The chain is built from TRBV6-1 and TRBJ2-1; D call uncertain. Trimming pared 3 bases from V and 3 bases from J, leaving 6 bases between. Germline-derived CDR1 and CDR2 are MNHNS and SASEGT. CDR3 length: 13 residues. The CDR3 region is CASSETFYNEQFF. Written as DNA, the CDR3 is TGTGCCAGCAGTGAGACTTTCTACAATGAGCAGTTCTTC.

V usage is TRBV4-3 and J usage is TRBJ1-1, with unresolved D. The germline V gene encodes CDR1 LGHNA and CDR2 YSLEER. This CDR3 has 15 amino acids. Deletions cut 0 bases from V and 1 base from J, with 9 bases between. The CDR3 protein is CASSQEQETNTEAFF. The CDR3, as DNA: TGCGCCAGCAGCCAAGAGCAGGAAACGAACACTGAAGCTTTCTTT.

The rearrangement uses TRBV3-1 (or the pseudogene TRBV3-2) and TRBJ2-3; 7 bases are shared with TRBD2. The trim removed 0 bases at V and 6 bases at J, leaving 6 bases unmatched. CDR1 LGHDT and CDR2 YNNKEL come from the germline V gene (reference sequence). The CDR3 length is 15 residues. CDR3 coding DNA: TGTGCCAGCAGCCAAGATTTCGTGGGGGGGGATACGCAGTATTTT. Amino acid sequence: CASSQDFVGGDTQYF.